This paragraph reports one TCR beta chain. This entry comes from a study of control samples from healthy donors and cancer patients. Clones were read by immunoSEQ multiplex PCR, and TCRdb kept only the in-frame ones, dropping some. The data hold 350,000 to 450,000 clones, with 80% to 95% observed a single time. Between the trimmed V and J ends, which lost 0 bases and 3 bases, there was a span of 10 bases. This CDR3 spans 15 amino acids. Germline CDR1 SGHRS, CDR2 YFSETQ. The receptor was derived from a middle-aged man with head and neck cancer. The chain recombines TRBV5-1 with TRBJ1-5; D possibly corresponds to TRBD1 (6 bases). Material: PBMCs. The CDR3 DNA sequence: TGCGCCAGCAGCTTGGAGGGGGGTCCCAATCAGCCCCAGCATTTT. This sequence encodes CASSLEGGPNQPQHF.